This TCR beta chain stems from a study of blood T cell repertoires in COVID-19. Study overall: Collection of acute and convalescent COVID-19 samples took place in the United States, Italy and Spain.

Germline CDR1 KGHSH, CDR2 LQKENI. The germline V and J ends were trimmed by 0 bases and 3 bases, with 6 bases remaining between them. The CDR3 runs to 13 residues. Methods used by the authors: Estimation of nucleated cell counts was performed using reference gene primer amplification. Using immunoSEQ multiplex PCR, the repertoire was profiled, and TCRdb retains in-frame clones only, with some absent. V, J and clone size are taken as reported in that table, and D and trimming were inferred from the DNA itself. Seen here are 220,000 or so clones, 82% observed once, and the top ten hold approximately 8.4%.

The sequenced sample consisted of peripheral blood. The chain employs TRBV18 and TRBJ2-7; D ambiguous. The sequence came from a woman of 80 years or more with COVID-19, enrolled during active disease. CDR3 sequence (DNA): TGTGCCAGCTCACCACCGTCTCTCTACGAGCAGTACTTC. Translation: CASSPPSLYEQYF.